This T cell receptor (beta chain) is from a study of HIV-infected children after antiretroviral therapy interruption (dated by TCRdb to about 2019). In the study overall: Eight children were included: four on planned treatment interruption and four on continuous treatment, all with CD4+ count above 500 and viral load below 50 copies/ml. Recorded exposure to EBV and CMV was present in most of the participating children. For the interruption arm, samples were taken at week 0, at week 12, at the end of interruption (week 24 or 48), and roughly 3 years after the study ended. Median age was roughly 9.9 years in the interruption group and over 7 years in the continuous treatment group. In the continuous-treatment arm, samples from corresponding weeks 0, 48 and 150 were analyzed. Alongside measurements of thymic output, the study compared TCR repertoires of children on planned treatment interruption with TCR repertoires of children on continuous antiretroviral treatment. On the study overall, not on this receptor specifically: For naive CD4+ repertoires of PTI patients, CDR3 sharing between time points dropped once interruption began, while many sequences were shared between the end of interruption and 3 years later. The low number of patients is regarded as a limitation, and the data should be interpreted with caution. The sorted CD45RA+ naive cells might contain minor non-naive CD45RA+ populations, such as EMRA or stem memory cells. An increase in the naive CD4+ Gini coefficient was observed by the end of treatment interruption, suggesting clonal expansion, and a return to baseline was observed by 3 years.

This sample's treatment or condition label indicates: PENTA 11 planned treatment interruption arm or continuous ART arm. The participants were children from the United Kingdom between 2 and 15 years old who had been on ART with at least three drugs for 24 weeks or longer. Cryopreserved PBMCs with at least 5 million viable cells were required; a handful of candidate patients were excluded for low viable PBMC yield. Naive CD4+ CD45RA+ CD45RO- T cells were FACS-sorted from thawed PBMCs on a FACSAria III cell sorter. After sorting, cells were fixed, and RNA was extracted with the RNeasy FFPE kit and then with the RNeasy Micro kit. Library preparation employed 3' RACE. TCR libraries were built from RNA using a 3' RACE protocol with unique molecular identifiers to correct PCR amplification bias. Up to about 12 amplicon libraries were pooled and sequenced on an Illumina MiSeq with v2 2x250 paired-end chemistry. The authors processed their data as follows. Reads were processed with Decombinator to assign V and J genes and CDR3, with barcode-based error and PCR bias correction. Repertoires were subsampled to equal depth before Gini coefficients were calculated with the R ineq package. GLIPH, Hamming distance and a shared triplet metric were used to assess CDR3 similarity. TCRdb redid the processing of the public reads, applying fastp at Q25 and MiXCR, and retained in-frame beta chains. CDR3 protein sequences are deduplicated, and each keeps its most common genes and DNA. TCRdb's processing, not the authors', yielded these V and J calls. This sample has about 37,000 distinct CDR3 sequences in its table, and approximately 7% of those were observed once. Just under 1% of the sample comes from the top ten.

The sample holds many counts of this clonotype. Its antigen remains undetermined. Per-base quality was not reported, and no clone a single base away is much larger than it. CDR1 SNHLY and CDR2 FYNNEI were looked up in the germline V gene. Taken from cysteine to phenylalanine, the CDR3 has 13 residues. The kept DNA is CDR3 alone, 39 bases in frame from the first base. Trimming removed 6 bases from V and 0 bases from J, leaving 3 bases between the germline ends. The sequence links TRBV2 to TRBJ2-6; confidence is insufficient to name the D gene. The sequencing here drew on CD45RA+ CD4+ T cells from PBMCs, pooled from several time points, taken from a donor given antiretroviral therapy, either interrupted or continuous. This specimen's cell subset or site label, per the study, means: naive CD4+ CD45RA+ CD45RO- T cells. The source of this sequence is a pool of human donors with HIV. The nucleotide sequence is given as TGTGCCAGCAGGGACTCTGGGGCCAACGTCCTGACTTTC. This is translated as CASRDSGANVLTF.